The clone carrying this T cell receptor (beta chain) was counted a single time. What it recognizes is unknown. Germline lookup yields CDR1 KGHSY and CDR2 FQNENV. The J segment lost 8 bases and the V segment lost 1 base, leaving 10 bases of the junction unmatched. CDR3 size: 15 residues. This sample is drawn from a study of cytomegalovirus exposure and HLA in healthy donors. The study's findings and limits: Another analysis was done later, and it associated 16,951 TCR beta sequences with HLA alleles at 0.05 false discovery rate. One variant, a missense change in DCLRE1C, was linked in a later analysis to TCR beta V- and J-gene trimming. Several top significant clusters appeared, in a later analysis, to be linked to common viral pathogens. Apparent HLA restriction characterized most CMV-associated TCR beta chains in a later analysis.

The PCR ran on 60 Vbeta and 13 Jbeta primers. Method: immunoSEQ multiplex PCR; TCRdb's copy keeps in-frame clones and lacks some. The sample holds 150,000 to 200,000 clones; 86% are singletons and the top ten take approximately 2%. The clonotype was recovered from a woman aged 18-29 years in good health and CMV-seronegative. The J gene is TRBJ1-2, the V gene TRBV16, with 7 positions matching TRBD1. The specimen was PBMCs. For the CDR3, the DNA is TGTGCCAGCAGCCAATTAAGCCCAGACAGGGAGGGCTACACCTTC. Translation: CASSQLSPDREGYTF.